This T cell receptor (beta chain) was sequenced for a study of shared clonotypes between healthy human individuals. This clone was found a few times. Its specificity is unknown. Produced via immunoSEQ multiplex PCR; TCRdb's table is partial and in-frame only. The sample contains some 1,100,000 clones, about four fifths of which appear only once. Overall study results and limits: Generation probability values for non-shared clonotypes were lower than those for clonotypes shared by all four donors.

The CDR3 loop spans 16 amino acids. Germline CDR1 is LNHDA and CDR2 is SQIVND (reference sequence). Trimming took off 5 bases at V and 4 bases at J, with 21 bases between the two ends. The TCR was taken from a man aged 18-30 years in good health. Some clones in this sample may be carry-over from other donors' samples. The sample consisted of memory CD4+ T cells from PBMCs. Subset reported: CD45RA-negative fraction. V gene TRBV19 combines with J gene TRBJ2-7; D perhaps matches TRBD2 (5 bases). Here the CDR3 reads CASSSRPGTRAYEQYF. CDR3 DNA: TGTGCCAGTAGTTCAAGGCCGGGAACAAGGGCGTACGAGCAGTACTTC.